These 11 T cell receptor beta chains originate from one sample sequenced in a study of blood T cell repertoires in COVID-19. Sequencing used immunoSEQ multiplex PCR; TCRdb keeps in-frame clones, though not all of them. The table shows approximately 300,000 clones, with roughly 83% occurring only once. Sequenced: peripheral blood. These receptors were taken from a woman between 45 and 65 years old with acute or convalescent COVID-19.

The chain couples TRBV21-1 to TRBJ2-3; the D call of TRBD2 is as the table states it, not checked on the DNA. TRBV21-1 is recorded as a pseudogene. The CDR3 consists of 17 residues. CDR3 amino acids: CASSKVVRERGTDTQYF. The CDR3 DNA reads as TGTGCCAGCAGCAAAGTTGTTCGGGAGAGGGGCACAGATACGCAGTATTTT.

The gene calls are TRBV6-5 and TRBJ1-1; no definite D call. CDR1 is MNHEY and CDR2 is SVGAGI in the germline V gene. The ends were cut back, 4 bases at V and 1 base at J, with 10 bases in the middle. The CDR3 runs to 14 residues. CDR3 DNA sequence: TGTGCCAGCAGTTCTACGGCGGGGAACACTGAAGCTTTCTTT. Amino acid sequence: CASSSTAGNTEAFF.

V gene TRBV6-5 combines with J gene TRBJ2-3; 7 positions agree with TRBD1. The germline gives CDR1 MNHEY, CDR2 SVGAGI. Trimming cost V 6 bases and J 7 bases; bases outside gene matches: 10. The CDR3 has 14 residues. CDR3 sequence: CASRGFDRAYTQYF. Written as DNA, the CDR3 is TGTGCCAGCAGGGGTTTTGACAGGGCTTATACGCAGTATTTT.

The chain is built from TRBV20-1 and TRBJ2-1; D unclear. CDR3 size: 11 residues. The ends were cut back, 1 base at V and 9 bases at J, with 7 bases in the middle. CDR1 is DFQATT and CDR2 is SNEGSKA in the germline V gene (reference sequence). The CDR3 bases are TGCAGTGCTAGAGCCGACTTTGAGCAGTTCTTC. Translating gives CSARADFEQFF.

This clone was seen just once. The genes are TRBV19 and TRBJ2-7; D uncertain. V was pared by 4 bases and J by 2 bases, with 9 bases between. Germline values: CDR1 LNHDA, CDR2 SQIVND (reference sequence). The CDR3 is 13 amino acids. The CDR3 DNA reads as TGTGCCAGTAGTAGGGCTACAACCTACGAGCAGTACTTC. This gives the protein CASSRATTYEQYF. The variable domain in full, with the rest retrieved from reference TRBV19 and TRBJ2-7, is DGGITQSPKYLFRKEGQNVTLSCEQNLNHDAMYWYRQDPGQGLRLIYYSQIVNDFQKGDIAEGYSVSREKKESFPLTVTSAQKNPTAFYLCASSRATTYEQYFGPGTRLTVT.

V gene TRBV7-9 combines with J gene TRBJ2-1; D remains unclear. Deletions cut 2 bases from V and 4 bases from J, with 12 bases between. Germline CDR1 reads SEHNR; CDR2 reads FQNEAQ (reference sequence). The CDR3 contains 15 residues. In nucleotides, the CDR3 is TGTGCCAGCAGCTTATCACCAGTCAGATACAATGAGCAGTTCTTC. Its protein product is CASSLSPVRYNEQFF.

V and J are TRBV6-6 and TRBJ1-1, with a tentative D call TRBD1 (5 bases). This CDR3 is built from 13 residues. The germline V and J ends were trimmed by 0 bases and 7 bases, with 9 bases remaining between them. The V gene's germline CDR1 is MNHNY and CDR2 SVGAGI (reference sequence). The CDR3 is CASSYSEGVEAFF. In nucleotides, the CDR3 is TGTGCCAGCAGTTACTCGGAAGGGGTTGAAGCTTTCTTT.

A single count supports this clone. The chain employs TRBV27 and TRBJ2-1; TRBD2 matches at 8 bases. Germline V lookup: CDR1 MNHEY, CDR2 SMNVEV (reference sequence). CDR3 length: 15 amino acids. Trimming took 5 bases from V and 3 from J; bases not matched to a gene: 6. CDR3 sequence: CASSLSGSNYNEQFF. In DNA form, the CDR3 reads TGTGCCAGCAGTCTAAGCGGGAGTAACTACAATGAGCAGTTCTTC.

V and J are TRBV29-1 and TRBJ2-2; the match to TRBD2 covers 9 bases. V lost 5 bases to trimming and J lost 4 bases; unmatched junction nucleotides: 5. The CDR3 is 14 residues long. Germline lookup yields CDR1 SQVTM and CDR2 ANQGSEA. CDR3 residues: CSVMREGRTGELFF. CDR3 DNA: TGCAGCGTTATGCGGGAGGGCCGCACCGGGGAGCTGTTTTTT.

In nucleotides, the CDR3 is TGTGCCAGCAGCCGCCTGGGACTAGCGGGACAGTACGAGCAGTACTTC. As protein: CASSRLGLAGQYEQYF. The chain carries TRBV5-6 and TRBJ2-7, with TRBD2 identical over 13 bases. V shed 4 bases, J shed 4 bases, and the junction held 8 bases outside the gene matches. This CDR3 is 16 amino acids long. Germline loops: CDR1 SGHDT, CDR2 YYEEEE. The full variable domain, in which reference TRBV5-6 and TRBJ2-7 provide the parts outside the CDR3, is DAGVTQSPTHLIKTRGQQVTLRCSPKSGHDTVSWYQQALGQGPQFIFQYYEEEERQRGNFPDRFSGHQFPNYSSELNVNALLLGDSALYLCASSRLGLAGQYEQYFGPGTRLTVT.

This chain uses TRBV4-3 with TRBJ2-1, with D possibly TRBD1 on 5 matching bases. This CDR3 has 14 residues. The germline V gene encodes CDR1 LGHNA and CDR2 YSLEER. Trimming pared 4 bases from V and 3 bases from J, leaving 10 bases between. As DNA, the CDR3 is TGCGCCAGCAGCCCCAGGGCCGTCTACAATGAGCAGTTCTTC. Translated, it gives CASSPRAVYNEQFF.